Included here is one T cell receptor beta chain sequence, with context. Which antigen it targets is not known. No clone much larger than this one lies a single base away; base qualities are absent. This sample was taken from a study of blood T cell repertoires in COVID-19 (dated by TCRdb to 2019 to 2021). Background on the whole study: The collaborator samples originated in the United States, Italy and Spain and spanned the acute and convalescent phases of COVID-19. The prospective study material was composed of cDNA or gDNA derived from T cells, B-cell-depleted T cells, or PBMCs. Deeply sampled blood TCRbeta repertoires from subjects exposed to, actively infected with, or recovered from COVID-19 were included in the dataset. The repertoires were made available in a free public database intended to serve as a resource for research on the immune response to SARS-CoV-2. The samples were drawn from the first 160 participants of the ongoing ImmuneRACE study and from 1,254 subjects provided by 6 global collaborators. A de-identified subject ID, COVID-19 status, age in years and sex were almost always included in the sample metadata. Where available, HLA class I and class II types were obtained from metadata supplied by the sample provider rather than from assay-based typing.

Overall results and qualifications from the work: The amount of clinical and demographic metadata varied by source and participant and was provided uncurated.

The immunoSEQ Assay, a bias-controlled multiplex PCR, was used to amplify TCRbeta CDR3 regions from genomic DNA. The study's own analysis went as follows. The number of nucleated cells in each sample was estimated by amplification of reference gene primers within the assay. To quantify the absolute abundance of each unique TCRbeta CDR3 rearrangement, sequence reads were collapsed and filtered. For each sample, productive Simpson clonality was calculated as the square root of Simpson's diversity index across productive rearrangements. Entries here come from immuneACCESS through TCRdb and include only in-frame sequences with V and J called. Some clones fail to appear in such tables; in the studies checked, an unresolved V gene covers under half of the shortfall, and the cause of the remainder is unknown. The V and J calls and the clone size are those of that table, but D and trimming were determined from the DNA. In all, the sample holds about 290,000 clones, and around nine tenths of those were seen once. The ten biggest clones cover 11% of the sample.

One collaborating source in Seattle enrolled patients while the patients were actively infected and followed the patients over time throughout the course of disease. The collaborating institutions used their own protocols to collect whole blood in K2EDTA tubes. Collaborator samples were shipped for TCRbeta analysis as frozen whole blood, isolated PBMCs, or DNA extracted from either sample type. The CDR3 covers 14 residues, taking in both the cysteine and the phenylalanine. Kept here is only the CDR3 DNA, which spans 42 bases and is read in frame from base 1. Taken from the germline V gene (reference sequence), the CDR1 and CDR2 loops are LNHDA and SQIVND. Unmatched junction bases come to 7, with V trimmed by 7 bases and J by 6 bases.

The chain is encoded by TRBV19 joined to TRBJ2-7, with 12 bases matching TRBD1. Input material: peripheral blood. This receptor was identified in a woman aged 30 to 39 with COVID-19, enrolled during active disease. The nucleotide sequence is TGTGCCAGTATCGGGACAGGGGGCCCTCGCGAGCAGTACTTC. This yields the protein CASIGTGGPREQYF.